This section outlines one T cell receptor beta chain sequence together with its context. Unique molecular identifiers were incorporated into the prepared TCRbeta library. TCRdb analysed the PCR reads with MiXCR anew, one entry per CDR3 protein. This table holds about 240,000 distinct CDR3 sequences, 12% found once. The J segment lost 10 bases and the V segment lost 2 bases, leaving 7 bases of the junction unmatched. The CDR3 is made up of 14 amino acids. Germline V lookup: CDR1 GTSNPN, CDR2 SVGIG (reference sequence). These data originate in a study of T-cell reconstitution after alpha-beta-depleted transplantation in children.

This receptor was taken from a human donor who donated a stem cell graft to a child with acute lymphoblastic leukemia. V usage is TRBV30 and J usage is TRBJ1-6, with 8 nucleotides matching TRBD1. Sequencing was performed on PBMCs from the stem cell graft donor, taken from the stem cell graft. This chain's CDR3 is CAWSLRQGYSPLHF. The CDR3 DNA reads TGTGCCTGGAGTTTGAGACAGGGGTACTCACCCCTCCACTTT.